The next 32 T cell receptor beta chains were all read from a single sample in a study of blood T cells in healthy people across ages. A second PCR of about 7 to 11 cycles used a sample-barcoded 5' primer and a J-beta primer mix. One entry per CDR3 protein results from TCRdb running MiXCR on the 5' RACE reads. The table lists roughly 2 million distinct CDR3 sequences, around half of them singletons, with 2.1% in the top ten. The sequenced sample consisted of blood. The source of these receptors is a woman between 40 and 55 years old in good health.

The CDR3 nucleotides read TGCGCCAGCAGCTTGGGGACCGGGGAGAGTTACGACTATGGCTACACCTTC. Its protein product is CASSLGTGESYDYGYTF. The J gene is TRBJ1-2, the V gene TRBV5-1, with D unresolved. CDR1 and CDR2 from the germline V gene are SGHRS and YFSETQ. The CDR3 loop spans 17 amino acids. Deletions cut 0 bases from V and 3 bases from J, with 18 bases between.

This clonotype has a handful of counts. The genes are TRBV9 and TRBJ1-4, with 10 bases matching TRBD1. This CDR3 has 17 residues. Germline assignment: CDR1 SGDLS and CDR2 YYNGEE. J gave up 2 bases and V 1 base, and 5 bases lay outside the gene matches. CDR3 sequence (DNA): TGTGCCAGCAGCGTATCGTGGGACAGGGGTACTAATGAAAAACTGTTTTTT. Translating gives CASSVSWDRGTNEKLFF. Looking up the rest from reference TRBV9 and TRBJ1-4 gives the full variable domain: DSGVTQTPKHLITATGQRVTLRCSPRSGDLSVYWYQQSLDQGLQFLIQYYNGEERAKGNILERFSAQQFPDLHSELNLSSLELGDSALYFCASSVSWDRGTNEKLFFGSGTQLSVL.

V is TRBV10-1 and J is TRBJ2-7; weak D call: TRBD1 (6 bases). Germline CDR1 reads WNHNN; CDR2 reads SYGVQD (reference sequence). This CDR3 is 14 amino acids long. Trimming shortened V by 2 bases and J by 3 bases, and 11 bases separated the two germline ends. The CDR3 is CASSERTDLYEQYF. In nucleotides, the CDR3 is TGCGCCAGCAGTGAGCGGACAGACCTCTACGAGCAGTACTTC.

This chain links TRBV12-3 or TRBV12-4 with TRBJ2-3; 9 bases agree with TRBD1. Trimming at V came to 4 bases and at J to 5 bases, leaving 7 bases not matched to a gene. The CDR3 spans 15 residues. The CDR3 nucleotides read TGTGCCAGCAGTTCTCCGGGACAGGGTAAAGATACGCAGTATTTT. Its translation is CASSSPGQGKDTQYF.

The V call is TRBV4-1, the J call TRBJ2-4; 11 bases align to TRBD2. The CDR3 has 16 residues. Germline loops: CDR1 MGHRA, CDR2 YSYEKL. The V gene end was trimmed by 2 bases and the J gene end by 13 bases; junction bases not matched to a gene: 13. In DNA form, the CDR3 reads TGCGCCAGCAGCCAAACGGCCAGCGGGGGACTAGCGGAACAGTACTTC. Translation gives CASSQTASGGLAEQYF.

This sequence joins TRBV9 and TRBJ2-6; 7 bases fit TRBD1. The CDR3 extends over 14 amino acids. Losses at the gene ends were 6 bases for V and 3 bases for J; bases not matched to a gene: 3. Germline lookup yields CDR1 SGDLS and CDR2 YYNGEE. The CDR3 sequence: CASTRGLGANVLTF. DNA for the CDR3: TGTGCCAGCACGAGGGGGCTTGGGGCCAACGTCCTGACTTTC.

V and J are TRBV5-6 and TRBJ2-7, with D possibly TRBD2 on 5 matching bases. This CDR3 has 14 amino acids. V lost 2 bases and J 7 bases, leaving 16 bases between the germline ends. Germline CDR1 SGHDT, CDR2 YYEEEE. The CDR3 here is CASSFGRAAREQYF. The DNA of the CDR3 is TGTGCCAGCAGCTTCGGGCGGGCGGCGCGAGAGCAGTACTTC.

The gene calls are TRBV6-1 and TRBJ1-2; a possible D gene is TRBD1 (5 bases). Germline V gene lookup returns CDR1 MNHNS and CDR2 SASEGT. V was trimmed by 7 bases and J by 4 bases, leaving 13 bases between them. The CDR3 totals 13 residues. CDR3 nucleotide sequence: TGTGCCAGCACTGGGGGGAACCTCTATGGCTACACCTTC. This sequence encodes CASTGGNLYGYTF.

This chain uses TRBV12-5 with TRBJ2-1, with no clear D. CDR3 length: 11 amino acids. Looked up from germline, CDR1 is LGHNT and CDR2 is FRNRAP. The ends were cut back, 1 base at V and 10 bases at J, with 5 bases in the middle. DNA for the CDR3: TGTGCTAGTGGTTTGGCGAGGGAGCAGTTCTTC. This codes for CASGLAREQFF.

The V gene is TRBV28, the J gene TRBJ1-2, with D hard to call. The CDR3 is 13 amino acids. The germline V gene encodes CDR1 MDHEN and CDR2 SYDVKM. Trimming stripped 6 bases from V and 5 bases from J, with 13 bases between. The CDR3 reads CASRPPGVYGYTF. In nucleotides, the CDR3 is TGTGCCAGCAGACCCCCGGGAGTTTATGGCTACACCTTC.

This chain links TRBV20-1 with TRBJ1-6, with 7 bases fitting TRBD1. CDR1 DFQATT and CDR2 SNEGSKA come from the germline V gene (reference sequence). V shed 7 bases and J 7 bases; nucleotides not matched to a gene: 10. The CDR3 has 14 residues. CDR3 nucleotides: TGCAGTGTGGAGGACGGGACAGTAAATTCACCCCTCCACTTT. Amino acid sequence: CSVEDGTVNSPLHF.

This clonotype occurred a few times. The chain combines TRBV20-1 with TRBJ1-2; 9 nucleotides agree with TRBD1. CDR3 length equals 12 residues. The V gene's germline CDR1 is DFQATT and CDR2 SNEGSKA (reference sequence). V lost 7 bases and J lost 8; bases outside the gene matches: 8. CDR3 DNA sequence: TGCAGTGAACAGGGGGCGTCTTTAGGCTACACCTTC. Its protein is CSEQGASLGYTF.

This clonotype was picked up many times. The V call is TRBV28, the J call TRBJ1-2; TRBD1 is a possible D gene (5 bases). CDR1 MDHEN and CDR2 SYDVKM come from the germline V gene. The germline V and J ends were trimmed by 2 bases and 0 bases, with 7 bases remaining between them. The CDR3 runs 14 residues. The CDR3 protein is CASSLGAANYGYTF. The CDR3 bases are TGTGCCAGCAGTTTAGGGGCAGCTAACTATGGCTACACCTTC.

The rearrangement uses TRBV5-6 and TRBJ1-2, with no clear D. Trimming pared 2 bases from V and 2 bases from J, leaving 10 bases between. This CDR3 spans 14 amino acids. The germline gives CDR1 SGHDT, CDR2 YYEEEE. The CDR3 sequence is CASSFISDNYGYTF. The CDR3 bases are TGTGCCAGCAGCTTTATTTCAGACAACTATGGCTACACCTTC.

This clonotype is a singleton in its sample. The V and J genes are TRBV20-1 and TRBJ1-5, with 10 bases matching TRBD1. Germline V gene data show CDR1 as DFQATT and CDR2 as SNEGSKA (reference sequence). The CDR3 contains 15 residues. With V trimmed by 2 bases and J by 5 bases, 6 bases remained unmatched. The CDR3 loop reads CSARRFGTGDQPQHF. CDR3 DNA: TGCAGTGCTAGAAGGTTCGGGACAGGGGATCAGCCCCAGCATTTT.

The gene calls are TRBV12-3 or TRBV12-4 and TRBJ2-7; 8 nucleotides align to TRBD1. The CDR3 is made up of 16 amino acids. J gave up 5 bases and V 8 bases, and 17 bases lay outside the gene matches. The CDR3 reads CASYPDRGIDSHEQYF. Here the CDR3 DNA reads TGTGCCAGCTATCCCGACAGGGGAATAGATTCCCACGAGCAGTACTTC.

The gene calls are TRBV4-2 and TRBJ1-2; D is undetermined. This CDR3 has 14 residues. V lost 0 bases and J lost 8, with 13 bases in between. Germline V gene data show CDR1 as LGHNA and CDR2 as YNFKEQ. CDR3 nucleotides: TGTGCCAGCAGCCAAGATCCCTATGGTCGGGGCTACACCTTC. Translating it yields CASSQDPYGRGYTF.

This chain connects TRBV28 to TRBJ2-3; tentative D call: TRBD2 (6 bases). Germline CDR1 MDHEN, CDR2 SYDVKM. The CDR3 runs 14 residues. Trimming left V 10 bases short and J 3 bases short, with 17 bases between. CDR3 loop: CATLSYSGTDTQYF. The CDR3 DNA reads as TGTGCCACCCTCTCTTATAGCGGAACAGATACGCAGTATTTT.

The chain is built from TRBV28 and TRBJ1-2; D remains ambiguous. This CDR3 is built from 12 residues. CDR1 MDHEN and CDR2 SYDVKM come from the germline V gene. Trimming shortened V by 10 bases and J by 5 bases, and 14 bases separated the two germline ends. This CDR3 is CATQQGLYGYTF. DNA of the CDR3: TGTGCCACCCAACAAGGCCTTTATGGCTACACCTTC.

This clonotype has only a few counts. The gene calls are TRBV6-2 or TRBV6-3 and TRBJ2-5; tentatively, D is TRBD2 (5 bases). This CDR3 has 15 residues. CDR1 is MNHEY, CDR2 SVGEGT, per germline. V lost 2 bases and J lost 5, with 15 bases in between. The CDR3 reads CASSYTGGSEETQYF. The CDR3 nucleotides read TGTGCCAGCAGTTACACTGGAGGTTCGGAGGAGACCCAGTACTTC.

The DNA of the CDR3 is TGTGCCAGCAGTTCGAGAGGGAGGACTAACTATGGCTACACCTTC. Amino acids: CASSSRGRTNYGYTF. The V and J genes are TRBV12-3 or TRBV12-4 and TRBJ1-2, with unresolved D. Trimming removed 4 bases at V and 0 bases at J, with 12 bases between. CDR3 length: 15 residues.

This clonotype was seen more than once but under ten times. V gene TRBV20-1 combines with J gene TRBJ1-2, with TRBD1 matching over 11 bases. Per the germline V gene, CDR1 is DFQATT and CDR2 is SNEGSKA (reference sequence). The CDR3 length is 14 residues. V was pared by 3 bases and J by 3 bases, with 3 bases of the junction left unmatched. CDR3 residues: CSARGDRGYYGYTF. The DNA for the CDR3 is TGCAGTGCTAGGGGGGACAGGGGGTACTATGGCTACACCTTC.

This clonotype was observed a handful of times. The chain uses TRBV28 and TRBJ1-2; D might be TRBD1 (5 bases). Germline V gene sequence: CDR1 MDHEN, CDR2 SYDVKM. CDR3 size: 15 residues. The germline V and J ends were trimmed by 7 bases and 8 bases, with 23 bases remaining between them. The DNA for the CDR3 is TGTGCCAGCACCCCACTTTCCGGGACTTCAATGGGCTACACCTTC. This codes for CASTPLSGTSMGYTF.

This clonotype was seen a handful of times. The chain joins TRBV5-6 to TRBJ2-7, with D tentatively TRBD1 (6 bases). The CDR3 consists of 14 residues. Trimming shortened V by 5 bases and J by 3 bases, and 15 bases separated the two germline ends. Germline CDR1 reads SGHDT; CDR2 reads YYEEEE. In DNA, the CDR3 is TGTGCCAGCAGTTCACAGGGATCGAACTACGAGCAGTACTTC. Amino acids: CASSSQGSNYEQYF.

CDR3 protein: CASSLFRTSGIDTQYF. The CDR3 nucleotides are TGTGCCAGCAGCCTTTTCCGGACTAGCGGGATTGATACGCAGTATTTT. The chain couples TRBV6-5 to TRBJ2-3, with TRBD2 matching 12 bases. The ends lost 6 bases at V and 6 bases at J; junction bases unmatched: 10. Germline CDR1 is MNHEY and CDR2 is SVGAGI. The CDR3 loop spans 16 amino acids.

A note on this clonotype: A much larger clone is a single base away; this may be a read error. This chain links TRBV5-1 with TRBJ2-1; no clear D gene. Germline V gives CDR1 SGHRS, CDR2 YFSETQ. This CDR3 has 15 residues. This CDR3 is CASSPRLNSHNEQFF. In DNA form, the CDR3 reads TGCGCCAGCAGCCCCAGACTGAACTCCCACAATGAGCAGTTCTTC.

A few counts support this clonotype. The rearrangement joins TRBV10-3 to TRBJ2-7; TRBD2 matches 9 bases. CDR1 and CDR2 (germline): ENHRY, SYGVKD. The junction had 8 bases not matched to a gene; V was cut back by 2 bases and J by 6 bases. The CDR3 runs 15 residues. The CDR3: CAISEGGGGAFEQYF. The CDR3 DNA reads TGTGCCATCAGTGAGGGGGGCGGGGGGGCTTTCGAGCAGTACTTC.

V is TRBV4-1 and J is TRBJ2-7; TRBD1 might be the D (6 bases). Germline V gene data show CDR1 as MGHRA and CDR2 as YSYEKL. V lost 4 bases to trimming and J lost 2 bases, with 12 bases between them. CDR3 length: 14 amino acids. The DNA of the CDR3 is TGCGCCAGCAGCCCTATTGAGGGGGCCTACGAGCAGTACTTC. This gives the protein CASSPIEGAYEQYF.

The chain has TRBV20-1 and TRBJ1-1; tentative D call: TRBD1 (5 bases). Germline CDR1 is DFQATT and CDR2 is SNEGSKA (reference sequence). The CDR3 spans 14 residues. V was cut by 6 bases and J by 1 base, with 15 bases left in between. Here the CDR3 DNA reads TGCAGTGCCAGAATCGTTGGGGGGAACACTGAAGCTTTCTTT. Translating it yields CSARIVGGNTEAFF.

V is TRBV7-2 and J is TRBJ2-7; 7 nucleotides agree with TRBD2. The length of the CDR3 is 16 residues. The germline gives CDR1 SGHTA, CDR2 FQGNSA. Trimming cost V 5 bases and J 1 base; bases outside gene matches: 11. CDR3 nucleotide sequence: TGTGCCAGCAGCCCCGGGGGGAGGGGATTATCCTACGAGCAGTACTTC. This encodes CASSPGGRGLSYEQYF.

This clonotype has a count of ten or more. The chain employs TRBV10-3 and TRBJ2-5; D is unresolved. The CDR3 contains 12 residues. Germline V gives CDR1 ENHRY, CDR2 SYGVKD. V was pared by 8 bases and J by 3 bases, with 10 bases between. This CDR3 reads CAIGPLEETQYF. The CDR3 DNA sequence: TGTGCCATCGGGCCGCTTGAAGAGACCCAGTACTTC.

This clonotype was counted a few times. The rearrangement links TRBV7-3 to TRBJ2-3; TRBD2 matches 10 bases. J gave up 4 bases and V 5 bases, and 6 bases lay outside the gene matches. Germline assignment: CDR1 SGHTA and CDR2 FQGTGA. The CDR3 runs 15 residues. The CDR3 DNA reads TGTGCCAGCAGCCTGTCTAGCGGGGGTCCAGATACGCAGTATTTT. This translates into CASSLSSGGPDTQYF.